Following are 2 T cell receptor beta chains from one sample sequenced in a study of Ad26.COV2.S vaccination and SARS-CoV-2 variants. Regarding treatment: roughly 19 received Ad26.COV2.S at low or high dose, single or two shots; about 5 received placebo; per-sample allocation not given. Following the first vaccine or placebo injection, samples were taken on day 63. Method: immunoSEQ multiplex PCR; TCRdb's copy keeps in-frame clones and lacks some. This table holds approximately 410,000 clones, around 92% found once. The sample here was peripheral blood, taken in a trial of Ad26.COV2.S vaccine versus placebo. The source of these receptors is a person aged 18-65 years who received the Ad26.COV2.S COVID-19 vaccine or a placebo.

This chain connects TRBV23-1 to TRBJ2-3, with D unresolved. TRBV23-1 is treated as an ORF (open reading frame) with a function not yet certain. Trimming took 0 bases from V and 6 from J, leaving 7 bases between them. The CDR3 has 13 residues. Here the CDR3 DNA reads TGCGCCAGCAGTCAATCGAGCTTGGATACGCAGTATTTT. Translating it yields CASSQSSLDTQYF.

The rearrangement uses TRBV30 and TRBJ2-3; 10 bases match TRBD2. Germline CDR1 GTSNPN, CDR2 SVGIG (reference sequence). The CDR3 extends over 14 amino acids. The V gene end was trimmed by 4 bases and the J gene end by 1 base; junction bases not matched to a gene: 2. The CDR3 protein is CAWKLAGGTDTQYF. The CDR3 bases are TGTGCCTGGAAGCTAGCGGGGGGCACAGATACGCAGTATTTT.